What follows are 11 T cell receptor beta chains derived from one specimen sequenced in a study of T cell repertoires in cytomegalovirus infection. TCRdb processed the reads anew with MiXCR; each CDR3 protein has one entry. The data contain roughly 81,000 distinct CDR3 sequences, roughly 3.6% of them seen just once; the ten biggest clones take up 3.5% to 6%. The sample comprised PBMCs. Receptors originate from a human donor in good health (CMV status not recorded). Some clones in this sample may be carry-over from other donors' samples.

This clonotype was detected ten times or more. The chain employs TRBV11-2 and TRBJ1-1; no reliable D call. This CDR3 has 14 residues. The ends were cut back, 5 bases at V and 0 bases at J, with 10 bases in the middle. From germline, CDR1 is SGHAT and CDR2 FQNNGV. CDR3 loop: CASSAQTMNTEAFF. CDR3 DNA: TGTGCCAGCAGCGCCCAGACCATGAACACTGAAGCTTTCTTT.

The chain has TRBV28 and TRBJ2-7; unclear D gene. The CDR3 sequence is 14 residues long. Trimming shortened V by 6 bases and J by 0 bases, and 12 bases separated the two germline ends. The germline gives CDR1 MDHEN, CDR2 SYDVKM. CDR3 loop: CASRVGKSSYEQYF. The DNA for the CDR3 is TGTGCCAGCAGGGTGGGTAAGAGCTCCTACGAGCAGTACTTC.

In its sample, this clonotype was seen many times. The CDR3 nucleotides read TGTGCCAGCAGACTCGATCTACAGGTGAACACTGAAGCTTTCTTT. Its translation: CASRLDLQVNTEAFF. This rearrangement joins TRBV28 to TRBJ1-1; a weak D match, TRBD1 (5 bases). The CDR3 loop spans 15 amino acids. V was clipped by 6 bases and J by 0 bases, with 14 bases between them. Germline V gene lookup returns CDR1 MDHEN and CDR2 SYDVKM.

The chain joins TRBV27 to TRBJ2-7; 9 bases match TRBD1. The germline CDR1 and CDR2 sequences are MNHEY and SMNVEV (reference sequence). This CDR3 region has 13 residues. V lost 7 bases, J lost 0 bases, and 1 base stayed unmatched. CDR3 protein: CASTGQGSYEQYF. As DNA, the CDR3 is TGTGCCAGCACGGGACAGGGCTCCTACGAGCAGTACTTC.

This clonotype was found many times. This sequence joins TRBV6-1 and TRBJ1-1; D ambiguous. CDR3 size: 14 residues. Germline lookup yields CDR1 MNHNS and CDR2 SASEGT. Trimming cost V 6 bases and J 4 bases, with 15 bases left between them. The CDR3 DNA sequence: TGTGCCAGCAGAACGACACACTCCGCCACTGAAGCTTTCTTT. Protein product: CASRTTHSATEAFF.

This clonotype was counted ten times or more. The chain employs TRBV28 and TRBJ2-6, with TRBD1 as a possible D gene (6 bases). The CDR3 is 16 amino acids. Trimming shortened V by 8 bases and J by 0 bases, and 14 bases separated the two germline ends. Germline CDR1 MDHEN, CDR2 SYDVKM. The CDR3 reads CASCRTALSGANVLTF. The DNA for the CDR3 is TGTGCCAGCTGTCGGACAGCTCTCTCTGGGGCCAACGTCCTGACTTTC.

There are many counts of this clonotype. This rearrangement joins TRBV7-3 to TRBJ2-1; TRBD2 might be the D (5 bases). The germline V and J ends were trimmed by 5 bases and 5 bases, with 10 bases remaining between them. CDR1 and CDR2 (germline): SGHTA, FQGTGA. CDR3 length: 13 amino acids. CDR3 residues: CASSTRPDNEQFF. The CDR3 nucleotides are TGTGCCAGCAGCACTAGACCGGACAATGAGCAGTTCTTC.

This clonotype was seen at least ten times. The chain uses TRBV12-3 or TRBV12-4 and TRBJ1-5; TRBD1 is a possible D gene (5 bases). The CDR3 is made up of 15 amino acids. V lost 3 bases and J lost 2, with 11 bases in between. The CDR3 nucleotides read TGTGCCAGCAGTTTGGGGGATAGAGGCAATCAGCCCCAGCATTTT. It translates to CASSLGDRGNQPQHF.

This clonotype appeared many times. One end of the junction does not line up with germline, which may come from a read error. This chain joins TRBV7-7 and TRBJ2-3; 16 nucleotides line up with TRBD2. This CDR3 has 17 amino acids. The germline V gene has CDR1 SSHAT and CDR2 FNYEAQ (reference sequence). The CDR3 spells CASSPGLAGGGGDTQYF. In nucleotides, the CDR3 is TGTGCTAGCAGCCCGGGACTAGCGGGGGGGGGAGGAGATACGCAGTATTTT.

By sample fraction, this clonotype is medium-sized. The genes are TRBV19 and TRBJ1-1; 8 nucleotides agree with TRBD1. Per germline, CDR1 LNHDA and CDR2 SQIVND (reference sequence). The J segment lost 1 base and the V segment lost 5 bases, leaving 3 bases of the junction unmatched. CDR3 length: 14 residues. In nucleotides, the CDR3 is TGTGCCAGTAGTCCAGGGGGCACGAACACTGAAGCTTTCTTT. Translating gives CASSPGGTNTEAFF.

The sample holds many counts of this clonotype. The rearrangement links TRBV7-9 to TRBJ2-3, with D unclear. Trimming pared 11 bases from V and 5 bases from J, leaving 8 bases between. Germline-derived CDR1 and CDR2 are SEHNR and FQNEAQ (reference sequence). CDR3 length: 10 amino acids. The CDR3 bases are TGTGCCGGCTTAGGAGATACGCAGTATTTT. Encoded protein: CAGLGDTQYF.